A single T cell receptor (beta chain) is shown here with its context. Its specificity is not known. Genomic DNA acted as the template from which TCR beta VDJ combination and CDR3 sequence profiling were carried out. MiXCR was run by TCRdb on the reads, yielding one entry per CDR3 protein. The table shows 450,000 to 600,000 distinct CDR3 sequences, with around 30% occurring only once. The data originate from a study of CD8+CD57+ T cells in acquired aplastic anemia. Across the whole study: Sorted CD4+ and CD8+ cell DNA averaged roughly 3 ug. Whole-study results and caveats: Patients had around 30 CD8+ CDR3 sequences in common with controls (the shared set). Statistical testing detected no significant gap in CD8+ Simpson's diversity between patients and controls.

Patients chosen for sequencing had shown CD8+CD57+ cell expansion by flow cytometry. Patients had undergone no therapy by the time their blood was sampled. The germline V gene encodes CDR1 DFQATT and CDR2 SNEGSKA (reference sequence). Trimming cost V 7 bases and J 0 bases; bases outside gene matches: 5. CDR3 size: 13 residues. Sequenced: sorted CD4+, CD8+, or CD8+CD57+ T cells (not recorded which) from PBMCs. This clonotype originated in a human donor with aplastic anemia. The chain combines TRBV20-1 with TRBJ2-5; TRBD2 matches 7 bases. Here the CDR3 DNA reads TGCAGTGTCTGGGGGGGGAACCAAGAGACCCAGTACTTC. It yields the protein CSVWGGNQETQYF.